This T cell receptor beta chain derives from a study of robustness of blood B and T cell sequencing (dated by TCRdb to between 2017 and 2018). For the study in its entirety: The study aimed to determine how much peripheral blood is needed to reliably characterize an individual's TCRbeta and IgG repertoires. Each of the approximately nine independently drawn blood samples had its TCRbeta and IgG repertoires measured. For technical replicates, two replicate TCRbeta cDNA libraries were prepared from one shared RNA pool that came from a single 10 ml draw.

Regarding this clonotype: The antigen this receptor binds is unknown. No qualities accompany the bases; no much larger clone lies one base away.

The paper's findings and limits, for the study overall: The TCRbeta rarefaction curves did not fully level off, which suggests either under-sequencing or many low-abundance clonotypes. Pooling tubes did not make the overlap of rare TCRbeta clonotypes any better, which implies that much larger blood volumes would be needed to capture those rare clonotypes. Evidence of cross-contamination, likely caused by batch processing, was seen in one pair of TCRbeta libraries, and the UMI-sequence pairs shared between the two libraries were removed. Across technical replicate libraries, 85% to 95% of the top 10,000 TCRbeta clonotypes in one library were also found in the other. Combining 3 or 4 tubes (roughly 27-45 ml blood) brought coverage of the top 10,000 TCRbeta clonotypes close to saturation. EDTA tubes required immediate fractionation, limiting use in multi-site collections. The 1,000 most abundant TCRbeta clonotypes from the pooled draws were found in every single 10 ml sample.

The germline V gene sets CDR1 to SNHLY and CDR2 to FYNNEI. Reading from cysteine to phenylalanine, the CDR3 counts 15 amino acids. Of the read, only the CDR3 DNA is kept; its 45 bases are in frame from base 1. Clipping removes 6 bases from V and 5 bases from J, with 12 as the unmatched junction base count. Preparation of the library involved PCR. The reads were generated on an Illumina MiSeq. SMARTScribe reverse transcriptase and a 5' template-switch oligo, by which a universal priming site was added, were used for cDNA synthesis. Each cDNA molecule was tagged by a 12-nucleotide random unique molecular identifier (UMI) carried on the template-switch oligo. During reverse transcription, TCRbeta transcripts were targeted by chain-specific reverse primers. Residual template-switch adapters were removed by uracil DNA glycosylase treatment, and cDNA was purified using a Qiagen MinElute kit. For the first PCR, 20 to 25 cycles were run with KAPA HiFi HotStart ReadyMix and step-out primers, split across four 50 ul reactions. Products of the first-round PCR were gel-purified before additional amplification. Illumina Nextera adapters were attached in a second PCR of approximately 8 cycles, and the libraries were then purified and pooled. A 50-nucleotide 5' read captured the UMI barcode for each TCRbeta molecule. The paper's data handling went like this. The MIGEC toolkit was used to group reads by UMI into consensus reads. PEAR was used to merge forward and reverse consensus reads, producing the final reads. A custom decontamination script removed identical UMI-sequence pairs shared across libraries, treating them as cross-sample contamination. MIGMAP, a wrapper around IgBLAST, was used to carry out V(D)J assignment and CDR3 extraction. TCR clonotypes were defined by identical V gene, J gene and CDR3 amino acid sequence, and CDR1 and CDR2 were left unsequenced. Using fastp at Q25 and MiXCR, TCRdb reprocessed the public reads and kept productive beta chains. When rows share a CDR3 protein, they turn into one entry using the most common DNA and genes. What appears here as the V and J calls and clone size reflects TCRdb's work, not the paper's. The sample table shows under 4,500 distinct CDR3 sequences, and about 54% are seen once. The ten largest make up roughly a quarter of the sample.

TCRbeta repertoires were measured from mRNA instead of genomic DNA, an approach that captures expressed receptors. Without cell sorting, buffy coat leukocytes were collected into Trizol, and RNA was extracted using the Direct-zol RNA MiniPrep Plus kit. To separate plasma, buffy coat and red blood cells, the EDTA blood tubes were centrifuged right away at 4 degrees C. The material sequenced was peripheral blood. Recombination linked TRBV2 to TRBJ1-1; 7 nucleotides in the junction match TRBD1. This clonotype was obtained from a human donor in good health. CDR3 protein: CASRPVQGLLTEAFF. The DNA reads TGTGCCAGCAGGCCCGTACAGGGGTTATTGACTGAAGCTTTCTTT.